This entry features one T cell receptor (beta chain) sequence. The target antigen is unknown. This sample is part of a study of shared clonotypes between healthy human individuals. Study-level points and caveats: Generally, naive subsets (rather than memory subsets) showed larger estimated richness. Rarefaction curves obtained for sorted subsets showed sequencing incomplete despite large depth.

Each PCR replicate from the sorted subsets contained about 200 ng DNA, which is tens of thousands of T cell genomes. The data were produced by immunoSEQ multiplex PCR, yet TCRdb's version contains in-frame clones alone and is incomplete. Of 2 million to 2.5 million clones listed, approximately 95% were seen once; the top ten hold 0.35% to 0.45%. Germline CDR1 SGHTA, CDR2 FQGNSA. This CDR3 is 16 amino acids long. After removal of 4 bases from V and 2 bases from J, the junction contained 6 bases not matched to a gene. Into CD45RA+ naive and CD45RA-negative memory subsets, the CD4+ cells were split. The clonotype comes from a man between 18 and 35 years old in good health. Some clones in this sample may be carry-over from other donors' samples. The chain has TRBV7-2 and TRBJ2-3, with 10 bases fitting TRBD2. The sample was naive CD4+ T cells from PBMCs. Specified subset: CD45RA+ positively selected. CDR3 sequence reads: CASSSGTSALTDTQYF. In nucleotides, the CDR3 is TGTGCCAGCAGCTCCGGGACTAGCGCCCTCACAGATACGCAGTATTTT.